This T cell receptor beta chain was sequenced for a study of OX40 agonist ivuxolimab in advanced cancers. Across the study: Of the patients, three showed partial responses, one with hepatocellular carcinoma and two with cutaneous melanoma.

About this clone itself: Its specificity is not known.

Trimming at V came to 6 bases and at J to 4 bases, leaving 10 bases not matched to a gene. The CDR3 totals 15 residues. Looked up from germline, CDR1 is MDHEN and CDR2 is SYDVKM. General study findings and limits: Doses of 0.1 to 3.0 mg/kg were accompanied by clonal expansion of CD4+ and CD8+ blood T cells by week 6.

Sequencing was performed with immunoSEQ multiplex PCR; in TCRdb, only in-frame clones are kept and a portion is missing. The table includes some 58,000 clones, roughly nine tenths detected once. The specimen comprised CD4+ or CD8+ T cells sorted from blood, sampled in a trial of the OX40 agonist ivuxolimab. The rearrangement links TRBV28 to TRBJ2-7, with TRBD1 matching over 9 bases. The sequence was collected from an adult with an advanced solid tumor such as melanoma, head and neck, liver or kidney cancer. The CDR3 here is CASRGSGTGRYEQYF. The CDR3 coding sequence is TGTGCCAGCAGAGGCTCCGGGACAGGGAGGTACGAGCAGTACTTC.